This T cell receptor (beta chain) was recovered during a study of early stage breast cancer tumors. Data came from immunoSEQ multiplex PCR; TCRdb stores just in-frame clones and leaves some out. The repertoire consists of around 71,000 clones, with approximately 79% occurring once and the leading ten covering 3.5%. CDR1 and CDR2 (germline): DFQATT, SNEGSKA (reference sequence). V lost 6 bases, J lost 15 bases, and 15 bases lay in between. The CDR3 sequence is 11 residues long. This clone was detected only a few times. The target antigen is unknown. Study-wide points: Tumors had roughly 2.5-fold higher T cell density than normal breast. Comparing each tissue with blood distinguished tumor from normal in most of the 16 patients.

This TCR came from a person aged 60 to 70 with breast cancer. What was sequenced was blood. V and J are TRBV20-1 and TRBJ1-6, with a possible D match to TRBD1 (5 bases). The CDR3 sequence is CSASSGVLLHF. The CDR3 DNA reads TGCAGTGCCTCCTCGGGGGTTCTCCTCCACTTT.